Listed below are T cell receptor beta chains from one sample, sequenced in a study of blood T cell repertoires in COVID-19. Sequencing used immunoSEQ multiplex PCR; TCRdb keeps in-frame clones, though not all of them. The data contain some 56,000 clones, around 80% of them seen just once; the ten biggest clones take up over 10%. Specimen: peripheral blood. These TCRs come from a woman of 80 years or more with acute or convalescent COVID-19. Each CDR3 is given without its conserved first and last residue.

TRBV2	TRBJ1-6	ASSVRGSQSNSPLH
TRBV5-1	TRBJ2-1	ASSGRGNEQF
TRBV5-1	TRBJ2-5	ASSFQGARETQY
TRBV18	TRBJ2-5	ASATGVGETQY
TRBV6-5	TRBJ1-1	ASRSRGTLGAF
TRBV7-2	TRBJ2-3	ASSPRGSGEDTQY
TRBV19	TRBJ1-1	ASSPKTGGASEAF
TRBV12-3/TRBV12-4	TRBJ2-4	ASSSGDLNIQY
TRBV10-2	TRBJ2-1	ASSEGTENYNEQF
TRBV3-1/TRBV3-2	TRBJ2-7	ASSPRTSLAYEQY
TRBV5-6	TRBJ1-2	ASSSVGQGALDGYT
TRBV9	TRBJ2-1	ASSVVSRQGADEQF
TRBV9	TRBJ2-1	ASSDGRKRGRSSYNEQF
TRBV5-6	TRBJ2-5	ASSFGVPLFRGGETQY
TRBV7-9	TRBJ2-5	ASSFRGTRQYQETQY
TRBV6-5	TRBJ1-6	ASRRQDNSPLH
TRBV11-2	TRBJ1-2	ASSPDRLYGYT
TRBV5-1	TRBJ2-1	ASSLGGLAGAPFSYNEQF